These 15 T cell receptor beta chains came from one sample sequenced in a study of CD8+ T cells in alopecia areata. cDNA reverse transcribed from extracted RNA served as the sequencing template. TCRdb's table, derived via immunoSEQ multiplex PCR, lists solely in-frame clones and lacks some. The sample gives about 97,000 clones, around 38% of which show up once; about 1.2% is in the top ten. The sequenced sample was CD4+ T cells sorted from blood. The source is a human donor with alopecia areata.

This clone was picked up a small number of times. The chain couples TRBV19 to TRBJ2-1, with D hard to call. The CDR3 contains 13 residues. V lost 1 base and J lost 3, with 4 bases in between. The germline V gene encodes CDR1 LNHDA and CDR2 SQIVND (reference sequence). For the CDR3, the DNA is TGTGCCAGTAGTATAGCGGGCTACAATGAGCAGTTCTTC. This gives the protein CASSIAGYNEQFF.

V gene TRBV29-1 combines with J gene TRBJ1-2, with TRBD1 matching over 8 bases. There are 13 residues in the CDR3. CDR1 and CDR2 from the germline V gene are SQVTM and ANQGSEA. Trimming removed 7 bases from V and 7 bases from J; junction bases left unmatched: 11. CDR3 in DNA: TGCAGCGCTCCAGCCGACAGGGGAAGTGGCTACACCTTC. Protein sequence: CSAPADRGSGYTF.

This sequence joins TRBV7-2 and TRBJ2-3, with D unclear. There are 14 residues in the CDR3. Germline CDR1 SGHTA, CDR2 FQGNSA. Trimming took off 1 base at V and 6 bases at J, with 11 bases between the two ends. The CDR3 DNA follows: TGTGCCAGCAGCTTAGGGGCCCCCCCCGATACGCAGTATTTT. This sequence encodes CASSLGAPPDTQYF.

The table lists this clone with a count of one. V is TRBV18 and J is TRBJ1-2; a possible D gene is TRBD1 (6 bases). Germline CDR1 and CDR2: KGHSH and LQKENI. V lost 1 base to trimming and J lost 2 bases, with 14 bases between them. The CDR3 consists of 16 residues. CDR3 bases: TGTGCCAGCTCACCACAGGCGGGGGCGAACAACTATGGCTACACCTTC. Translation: CASSPQAGANNYGYTF.

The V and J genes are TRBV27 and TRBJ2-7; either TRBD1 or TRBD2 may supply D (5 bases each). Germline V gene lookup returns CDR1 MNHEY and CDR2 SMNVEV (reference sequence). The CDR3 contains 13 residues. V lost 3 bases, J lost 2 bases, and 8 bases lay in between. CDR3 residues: CASSFRGPYEQYF. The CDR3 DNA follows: TGTGCCAGCAGTTTTCGGGGACCCTACGAGCAGTACTTC.

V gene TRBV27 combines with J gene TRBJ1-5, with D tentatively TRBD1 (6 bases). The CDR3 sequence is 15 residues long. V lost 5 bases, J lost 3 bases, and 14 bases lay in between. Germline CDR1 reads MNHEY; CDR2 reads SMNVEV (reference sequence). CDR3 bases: TGTGCCAGCAGTAGGGTCAGGGGCCACAATCAGCCCCAGCATTTT. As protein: CASSRVRGHNQPQHF.

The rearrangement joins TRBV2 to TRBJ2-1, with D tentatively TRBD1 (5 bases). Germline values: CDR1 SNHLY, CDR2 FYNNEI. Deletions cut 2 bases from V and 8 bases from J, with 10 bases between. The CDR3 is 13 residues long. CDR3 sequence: CASSEIRVDEQFF. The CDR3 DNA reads TGTGCCAGCAGTGAAATCAGGGTCGATGAGCAGTTCTTC.

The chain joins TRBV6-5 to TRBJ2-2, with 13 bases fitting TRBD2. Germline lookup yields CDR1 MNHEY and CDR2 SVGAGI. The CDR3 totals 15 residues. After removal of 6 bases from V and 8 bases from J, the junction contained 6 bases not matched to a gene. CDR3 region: CASSTSGGARGELFF. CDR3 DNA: TGTGCCAGCAGCACTAGCGGGGGGGCCCGAGGGGAGCTGTTTTTT.

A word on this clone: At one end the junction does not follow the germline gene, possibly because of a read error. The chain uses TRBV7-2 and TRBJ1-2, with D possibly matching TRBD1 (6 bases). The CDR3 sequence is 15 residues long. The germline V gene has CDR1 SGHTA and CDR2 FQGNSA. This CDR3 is CASSLALSDSRIPDF. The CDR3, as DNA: TGTGCCAGCAGCTTAGCGCTATCGGACAGCCGGATTCCCGATTTC.

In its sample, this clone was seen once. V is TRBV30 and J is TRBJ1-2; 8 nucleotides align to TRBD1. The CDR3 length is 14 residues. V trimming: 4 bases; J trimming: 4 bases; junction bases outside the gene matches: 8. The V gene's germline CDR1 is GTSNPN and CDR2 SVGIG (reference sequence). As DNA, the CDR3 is TGTGCCTGGATCTTCAGGGGGCGAGTCTATGGCTACACCTTC. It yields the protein CAWIFRGRVYGYTF.

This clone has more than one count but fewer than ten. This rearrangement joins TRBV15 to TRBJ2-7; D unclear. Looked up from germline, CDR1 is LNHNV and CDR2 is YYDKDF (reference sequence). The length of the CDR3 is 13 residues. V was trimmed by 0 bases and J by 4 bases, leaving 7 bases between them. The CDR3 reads CATSREGRYEQYF. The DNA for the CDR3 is TGTGCCACCAGCAGAGAAGGGCGTTACGAGCAGTACTTC.

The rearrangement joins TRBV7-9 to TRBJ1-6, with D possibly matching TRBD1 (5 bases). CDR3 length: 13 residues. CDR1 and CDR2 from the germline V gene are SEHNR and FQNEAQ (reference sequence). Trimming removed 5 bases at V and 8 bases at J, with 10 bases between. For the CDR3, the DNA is TGTGCCAGCAGCCCAGGGACGGATTCACCCCTCCACTTT. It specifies CASSPGTDSPLHF.

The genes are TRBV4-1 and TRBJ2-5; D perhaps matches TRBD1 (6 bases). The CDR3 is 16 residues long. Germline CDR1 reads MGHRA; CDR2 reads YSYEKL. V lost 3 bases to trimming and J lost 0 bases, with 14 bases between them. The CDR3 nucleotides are TGCGCCAGCAGCCAGGGTCAGGACAGATACCAAGAGACCCAGTACTTC. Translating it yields CASSQGQDRYQETQYF.

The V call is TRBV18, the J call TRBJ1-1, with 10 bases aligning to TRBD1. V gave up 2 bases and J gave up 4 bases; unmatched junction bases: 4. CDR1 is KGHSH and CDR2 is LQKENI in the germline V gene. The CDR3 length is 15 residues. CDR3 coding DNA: TGTGCCAGCTCACCATGGGACAGGGGTGGCACTGAAGCTTTCTTT. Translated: CASSPWDRGGTEAFF.

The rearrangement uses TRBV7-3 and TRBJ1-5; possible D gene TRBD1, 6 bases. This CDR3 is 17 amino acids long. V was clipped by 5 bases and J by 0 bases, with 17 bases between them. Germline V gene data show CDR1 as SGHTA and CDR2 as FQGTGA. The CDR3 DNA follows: TGTGCCAGCAGCCACCGGGGGGCAGATTATAGCAATCAGCCCCAGCATTTT. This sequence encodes CASSHRGADYSNQPQHF.